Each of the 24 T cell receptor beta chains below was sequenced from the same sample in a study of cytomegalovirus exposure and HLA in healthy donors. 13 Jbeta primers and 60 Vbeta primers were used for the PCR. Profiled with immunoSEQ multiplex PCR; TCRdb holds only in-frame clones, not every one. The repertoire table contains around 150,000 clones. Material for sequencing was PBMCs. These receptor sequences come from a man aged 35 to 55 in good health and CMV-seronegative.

The DNA of the CDR3 is TGTGCCAGCAGCGACGGGACAGGGTACAATTCACCCCTCCACTTT. As protein: CASSDGTGYNSPLHF. The chain couples TRBV5-4 to TRBJ1-6; 9 bases align to TRBD1. Germline lookup yields CDR1 SGHNT and CDR2 YYREEE (reference sequence). V shed 4 bases, J shed 7 bases, and the junction held 6 bases outside the gene matches. This CDR3 contains 15 residues.

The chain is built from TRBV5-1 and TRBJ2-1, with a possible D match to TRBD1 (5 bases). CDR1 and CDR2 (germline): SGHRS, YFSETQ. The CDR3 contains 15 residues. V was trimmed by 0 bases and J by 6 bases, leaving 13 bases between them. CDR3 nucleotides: TGCGCCAGCAGCTTGGTGGTCCAGGGCGGCAATGAGCAGTTCTTC. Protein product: CASSLVVQGGNEQFF.

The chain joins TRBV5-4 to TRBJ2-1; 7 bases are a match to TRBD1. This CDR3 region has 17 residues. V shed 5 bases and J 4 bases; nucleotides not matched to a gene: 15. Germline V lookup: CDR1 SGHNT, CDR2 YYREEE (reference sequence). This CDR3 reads CASRNGMGRGQYNEQFF. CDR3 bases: TGTGCCAGCAGGAATGGAATGGGAAGGGGGCAGTACAATGAGCAGTTCTTC.

As DNA, the CDR3 is TGTGCCAGCAGCTCGCCCAGGGGGCGAGCGGTCGTTGAGCAGTACTTC. Protein product: CASSSPRGRAVVEQYF. The genes are TRBV5-4 and TRBJ2-7, with 8 bases that match TRBD1. In germline, CDR1 is SGHNT, CDR2 YYREEE (reference sequence). This CDR3 is 16 amino acids long. V was pared by 3 bases and J by 7 bases, with 15 bases of the junction left unmatched. Complete variable domain (other parts from reference TRBV5-4 and TRBJ2-7): ETGVTQSPTHLIKTRGQQVTLRCSSQSGHNTVSWYQQALGQGPQFIFQYYREEENGRGNFPPRFSGLQFPNYSSELNVNALELDDSALYLCASSSPRGRAVVEQYFGPGTRLTVT.

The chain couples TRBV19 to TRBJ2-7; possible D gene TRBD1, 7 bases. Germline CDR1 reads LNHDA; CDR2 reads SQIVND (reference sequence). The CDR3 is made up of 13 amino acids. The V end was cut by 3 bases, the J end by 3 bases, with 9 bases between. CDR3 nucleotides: TGTGCCAGTAGTATGCGGGACAGCTACGAGCAGTACTTC. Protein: CASSMRDSYEQYF.

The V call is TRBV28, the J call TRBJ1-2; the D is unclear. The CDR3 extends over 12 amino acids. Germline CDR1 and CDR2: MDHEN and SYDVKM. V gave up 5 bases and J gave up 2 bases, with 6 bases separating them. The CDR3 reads CASSVSNYGYTF. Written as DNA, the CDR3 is TGTGCCAGCAGTGTCTCCAACTATGGCTACACCTTC.

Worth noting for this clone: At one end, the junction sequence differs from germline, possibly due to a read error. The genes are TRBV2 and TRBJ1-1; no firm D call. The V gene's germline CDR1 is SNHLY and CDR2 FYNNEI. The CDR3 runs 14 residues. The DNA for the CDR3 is TGTGCCGGCAGTGCCCTGCCCGGGAACACTGAAGCTTTCTTT. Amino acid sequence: CAGSALPGNTEAFF.

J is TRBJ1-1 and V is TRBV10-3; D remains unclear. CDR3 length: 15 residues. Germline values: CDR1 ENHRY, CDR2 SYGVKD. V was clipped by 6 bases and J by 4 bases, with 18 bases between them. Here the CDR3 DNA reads TGTGCCATCAGAGGAACTGGAGTAGGTGGCACTGAAGCTTTCTTT. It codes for CAIRGTGVGGTEAFF.

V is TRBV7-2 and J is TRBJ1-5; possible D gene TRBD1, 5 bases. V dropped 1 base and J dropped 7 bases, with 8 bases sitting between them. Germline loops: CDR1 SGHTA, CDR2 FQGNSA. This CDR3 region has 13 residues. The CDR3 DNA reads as TGTGCCAGCAGCTTAGGGGGCCGGCAGCCCCAGCATTTT. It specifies CASSLGGRQPQHF.

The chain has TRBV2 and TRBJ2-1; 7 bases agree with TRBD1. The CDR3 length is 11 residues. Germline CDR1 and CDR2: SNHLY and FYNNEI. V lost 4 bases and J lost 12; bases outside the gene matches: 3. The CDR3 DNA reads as TGTGCCAGCAGTGGGGACAGCCCGCAGTTCTTC. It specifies CASSGDSPQFF.

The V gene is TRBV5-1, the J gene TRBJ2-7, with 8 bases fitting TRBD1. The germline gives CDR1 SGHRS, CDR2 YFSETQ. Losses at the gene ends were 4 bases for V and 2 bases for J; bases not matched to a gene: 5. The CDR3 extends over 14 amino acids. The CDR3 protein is CASSIQGGTYEQYF. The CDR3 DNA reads TGCGCCAGCAGCATACAGGGGGGAACCTACGAGCAGTACTTC.

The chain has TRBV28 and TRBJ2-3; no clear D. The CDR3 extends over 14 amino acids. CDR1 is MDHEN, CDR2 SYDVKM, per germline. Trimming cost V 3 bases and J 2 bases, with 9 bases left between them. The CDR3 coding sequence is TGTGCCAGCAGTTTGGGCAAACTCACAGATACGCAGTATTTT. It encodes CASSLGKLTDTQYF.

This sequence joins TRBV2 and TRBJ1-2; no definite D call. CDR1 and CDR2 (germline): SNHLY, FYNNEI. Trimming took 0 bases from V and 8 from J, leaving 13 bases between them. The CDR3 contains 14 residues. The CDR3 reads CASSEADWMSGYTF. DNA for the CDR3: TGTGCCAGCAGTGAAGCGGACTGGATGAGCGGCTACACCTTC.

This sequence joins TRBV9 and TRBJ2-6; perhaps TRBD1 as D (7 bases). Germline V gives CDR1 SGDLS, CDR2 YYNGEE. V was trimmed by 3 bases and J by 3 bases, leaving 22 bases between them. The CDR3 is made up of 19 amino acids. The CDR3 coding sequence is TGTGCCAGCAGCGCATCGACAGGGAGGCCATCTCTTGGGGCCAACGTCCTGACTTTC. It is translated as CASSASTGRPSLGANVLTF.

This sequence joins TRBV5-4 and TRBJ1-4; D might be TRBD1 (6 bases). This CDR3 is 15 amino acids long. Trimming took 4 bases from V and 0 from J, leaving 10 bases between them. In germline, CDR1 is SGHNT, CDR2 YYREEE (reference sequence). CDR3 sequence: CASSPDRATNEKLFF. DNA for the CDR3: TGTGCCAGCAGCCCGGACAGAGCAACTAATGAAAAACTGTTTTTT. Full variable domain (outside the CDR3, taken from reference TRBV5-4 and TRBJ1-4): ETGVTQSPTHLIKTRGQQVTLRCSSQSGHNTVSWYQQALGQGPQFIFQYYREEENGRGNFPPRFSGLQFPNYSSELNVNALELDDSALYLCASSPDRATNEKLFFGSGTQLSVL.

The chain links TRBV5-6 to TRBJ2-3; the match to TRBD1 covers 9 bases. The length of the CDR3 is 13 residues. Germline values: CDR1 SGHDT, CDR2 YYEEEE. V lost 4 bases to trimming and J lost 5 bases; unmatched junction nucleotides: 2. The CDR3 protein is CASSPTGGDTQYF. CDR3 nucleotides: TGTGCCAGCAGCCCGACAGGGGGAGATACGCAGTATTTT.

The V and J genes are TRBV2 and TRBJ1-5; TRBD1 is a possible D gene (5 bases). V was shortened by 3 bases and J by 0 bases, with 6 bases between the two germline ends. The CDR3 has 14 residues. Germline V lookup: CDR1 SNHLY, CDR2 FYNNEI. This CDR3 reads CASSEGLSNQPQHF. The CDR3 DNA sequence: TGTGCCAGCAGTGAGGGACTTAGCAATCAGCCCCAGCATTTT.

The CDR3 DNA reads TGTGCCAGCAGGGGGATGACAGGGAGAAACATTCAGTACTTC. Protein sequence: CASRGMTGRNIQYF. This chain links TRBV2 with TRBJ2-4; TRBD1 matches at 7 bases. The CDR3 sequence is 14 residues long. Germline CDR1 and CDR2: SNHLY and FYNNEI. Trimming took 6 bases from V and 6 from J; bases not matched to a gene: 8.

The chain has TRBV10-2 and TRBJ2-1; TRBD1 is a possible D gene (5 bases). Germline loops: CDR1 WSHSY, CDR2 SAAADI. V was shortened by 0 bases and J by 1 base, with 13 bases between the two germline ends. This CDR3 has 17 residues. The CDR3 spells CASSESKLDRSYNEQFF. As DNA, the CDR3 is TGCGCCAGCAGTGAGTCGAAGTTAGACAGATCCTACAATGAGCAGTTCTTC.

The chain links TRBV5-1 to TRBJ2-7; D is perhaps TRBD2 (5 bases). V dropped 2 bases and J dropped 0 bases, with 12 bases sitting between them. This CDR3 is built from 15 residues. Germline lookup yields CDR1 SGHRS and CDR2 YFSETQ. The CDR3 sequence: CASSFGLGSSYEQYF. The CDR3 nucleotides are TGCGCCAGCAGCTTCGGACTGGGAAGCTCCTACGAGCAGTACTTC.

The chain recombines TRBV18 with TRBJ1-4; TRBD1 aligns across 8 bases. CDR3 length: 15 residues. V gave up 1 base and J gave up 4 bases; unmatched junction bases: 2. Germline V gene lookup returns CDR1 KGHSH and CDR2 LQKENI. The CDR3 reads CASSPRGQGNEKLFF. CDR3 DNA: TGTGCCAGCTCACCACGTGGACAGGGTAATGAAAAACTGTTTTTT.

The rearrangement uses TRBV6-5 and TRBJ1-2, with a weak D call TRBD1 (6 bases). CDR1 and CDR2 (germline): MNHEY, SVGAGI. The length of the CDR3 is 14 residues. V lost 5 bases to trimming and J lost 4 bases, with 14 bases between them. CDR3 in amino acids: CASSRTVTSYGYTF. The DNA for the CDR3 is TGTGCCAGCAGTCGGACAGTTACTAGCTATGGCTACACCTTC.

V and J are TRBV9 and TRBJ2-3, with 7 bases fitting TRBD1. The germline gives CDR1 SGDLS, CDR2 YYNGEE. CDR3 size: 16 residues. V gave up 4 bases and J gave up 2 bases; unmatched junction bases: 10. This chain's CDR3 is CASSFGPGQTTDTQYF. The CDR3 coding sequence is TGTGCCAGCAGCTTCGGCCCGGGACAGACCACAGATACGCAGTATTTT.

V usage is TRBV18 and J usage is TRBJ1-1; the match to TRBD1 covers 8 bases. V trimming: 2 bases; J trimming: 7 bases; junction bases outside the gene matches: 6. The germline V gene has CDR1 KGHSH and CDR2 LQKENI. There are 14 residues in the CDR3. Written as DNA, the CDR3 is TGTGCCAGCTCACCAAGGACAGGGAGTGATGAAGCTTTCTTT. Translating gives CASSPRTGSDEAFF. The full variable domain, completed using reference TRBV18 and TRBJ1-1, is NAGVMQNPRHLVRRRGQEARLRCSPMKGHSHVYWYRQLPEEGLKFMVYLQKENIIDESGMPKERFSAEFPKEGPSILRIQQVVRGDSAAYFCASSPRTGSDEAFFGQGTRLTVV.